This entry is about one T cell receptor beta chain. The CDR3 consists of 15 residues. CDR1 SGHTA and CDR2 FQGNSA come from the germline V gene. Trimming at V came to 3 bases and at J to 4 bases, leaving 6 bases not matched to a gene. TCRdb reprocessed the RT-PCR reads with MiXCR, giving one entry per CDR3 protein. The sample has around 570,000 distinct CDR3 sequences, about 11% seen once. The data derive from a study of response to subunit inactivated influenza vaccine. This sample was shared with a second study, whose subject was T cells expressing NK-cell markers. Per that paper: 5'RACE template switching with UMIs produced the TCR beta cDNA. Sequenced donors, eight in total, included seven who were HCMV-seropositive and one who was seronegative. Roughly six donors showed dominant NKG2C+ clonotypes comprising about 1.0-7.0% of their CD8+ T cells. There were a few donors in whom these clonotypes also led the CD3+CD56-NKG2C+ fraction.

The TCR sequence derives from a man aged 50 to 59 who received an inactivated influenza vaccine. The material sequenced was PBMCs from blood, taken on the day of vaccination. V usage is TRBV7-2 and J usage is TRBJ2-3, with 8 bases that match TRBD1. CDR3 sequence reads: CASSFVGTGPDTQYF. CDR3 bases: TGTGCCAGCAGCTTTGTCGGGACAGGCCCAGATACGCAGTATTTT.